These 3 T cell receptor beta chains were sequenced from one sample in a study of CD8+CD57+ T cells in acquired aplastic anemia (dated by TCRdb to the late 2010s). Sequencing instrument: Illumina HiSeq 2000. Genomic DNA was used as template for profiling of TCR beta VDJ combinations and CDR3 sequences. The public reads were reanalyzed by TCRdb: fastp trimming at Q25, MiXCR alignment, in-frame beta chains only. Every entry covers one CDR3 protein and lists the most common genes and DNA from its rows. In all, the sample holds 200,000 or so distinct CDR3 sequences, and under 70% of those were seen once. Around 46% of the sample belongs to the ten largest clones. What was sequenced was sorted CD4+, CD8+, or CD8+CD57+ T cells (not recorded which) from PBMCs. Receptors were obtained from a human donor with severe aplastic anemia or a healthy control (not recorded which).

The rearrangement joins TRBV19 to TRBJ2-5, with D possibly being TRBD1 (6 bases). Germline V gives CDR1 LNHDA, CDR2 SQIVND (reference sequence). Deletions cut 6 bases from V and 10 bases from J, with 18 bases between. This CDR3 has 13 residues. DNA of the CDR3: TGTGCCAGTAGCGCCGGGACACTTGGGGACCAGTACTTC. It specifies CASSAGTLGDQYF.

The V call is TRBV19, the J call TRBJ1-4; D is unclear. Germline CDR1 is LNHDA and CDR2 is SQIVND (reference sequence). Deletions cut 2 bases from V and 0 bases from J, with 13 bases between. The CDR3 extends over 17 amino acids. The CDR3 DNA reads TGTGCCAGTAGTATACAAGGACGTGGAGCAACTAATGAAAAACTGTTTTTT. It specifies CASSIQGRGATNEKLFF.

The rearrangement uses TRBV29-1 and TRBJ2-1; 14 bases map to TRBD2. The CDR3 runs 18 residues. V lost 7 bases, J lost 1 base, and 12 bases stayed unmatched. Per germline, CDR1 SQVTM and CDR2 ANQGSEA. The CDR3 sequence: CSGGVTSGRAFSYNEQFF. The CDR3 DNA sequence: TGCAGCGGCGGAGTGACTAGCGGGAGGGCCTTTTCCTACAATGAGCAGTTCTTC.